These 5 T cell receptor beta chains came from one sample sequenced in a study of T cells after somatic rescue of genetic block. The table came from immunoSEQ multiplex PCR; TCRdb's copy has only in-frame clones and leaves some out. The sample includes 50,000 to 60,000 clones, roughly 96% seen only once; the top ten take 0.075% to 0.095%. The sample comprised peripheral blood mononuclear cells (PBMCs). These TCRs come from a child in the first two years of life.

To note about this clone: Other DNA sequences from this sample encode an identical CDR3 as well. The chain couples TRBV28 to TRBJ2-2, with D uncertain. The CDR3 has 18 amino acids. Germline V CDR1 and CDR2: MDHEN, SYDVKM. V shed 1 base and J shed 0 bases, with 15 bases lying between them. CDR3 DNA sequence: TGTGCCAGCAGTTTATTCAGTATTCGTCGGACGAACACCGGGGAGCTGTTTTTT. This sequence encodes CASSLFSIRRTNTGELFF.

V and J are TRBV6-6 and TRBJ2-2; TRBD2 matches 7 bases. The junction had 5 bases not matched to a gene; V was cut back by 4 bases and J by 0 bases. The V gene's germline CDR1 is MNHNY and CDR2 SVGAGI (reference sequence). The CDR3 runs 16 residues. Written as DNA, the CDR3 is TGTGCCAGCAGTTCGTTTAGCGGGTCGAACACCGGGGAGCTGTTTTTT. This sequence encodes CASSSFSGSNTGELFF.

The chain has TRBV29-1 and TRBJ2-1; 9 positions match TRBD1. Trimming at V came to 8 bases and at J to 5 bases, leaving 7 bases not matched to a gene. Germline CDR1 is SQVTM and CDR2 is ANQGSEA. The CDR3 is 13 residues long. The CDR3 bases are TGCAGCCCCATTGACAGGGGGAACAATGAGCAGTTCTTC. Translation: CSPIDRGNNEQFF.

The V and J genes are TRBV10-3 and TRBJ1-1; possible D gene TRBD1, 5 bases. The germline CDR1 and CDR2 sequences are ENHRY and SYGVKD. The ends were cut back, 3 bases at V and 8 bases at J, with 7 bases in the middle. The CDR3 sequence is 11 residues long. CDR3 nucleotides: TGTGCCATCAGTGAATGGACAGAAGCTTTCTTT. Its protein product is CAISEWTEAFF.

V gene TRBV4-2 combines with J gene TRBJ2-1; a weak D match, TRBD2 (6 bases). V dropped 6 bases and J dropped 6 bases, with 12 bases sitting between them. Germline V gene data show CDR1 as LGHNA and CDR2 as YNFKEQ. This CDR3 region has 13 residues. DNA of the CDR3: TGTGCCAGCAGGGGGTCCGGGAGCAATGAGCAGTTCTTC. It codes for CASRGSGSNEQFF.